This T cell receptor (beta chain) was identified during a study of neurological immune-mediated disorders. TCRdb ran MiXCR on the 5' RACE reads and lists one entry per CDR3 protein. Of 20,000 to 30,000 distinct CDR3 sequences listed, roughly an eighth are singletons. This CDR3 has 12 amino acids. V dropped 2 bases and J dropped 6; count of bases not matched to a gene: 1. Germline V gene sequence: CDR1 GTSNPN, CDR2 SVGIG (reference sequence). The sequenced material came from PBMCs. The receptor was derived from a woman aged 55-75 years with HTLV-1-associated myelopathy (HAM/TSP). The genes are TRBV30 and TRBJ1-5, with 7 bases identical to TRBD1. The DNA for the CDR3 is TGTGCCTGGAGTCACAGGGGTCAGCCCCAGCATTTT. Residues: CAWSHRGQPQHF.